This is a list of T cell receptor beta chains from one sample in a study of breast tumors, draining lymph nodes, adjacent tissues. TCRdb re-analysed the multiplex PCR reads in MiXCR, keeping a single row per CDR3 protein. The sample lists over 200,000 distinct CDR3 sequences; less than 45% were seen once. The sample taken for sequencing was axillary lymph node tissue. These receptors came from a female donor with breast cancer. Some clones in this sample may be carry-over from other donors' samples. The conserved cysteine and the conserved F or W are not part of the CDR3 here.

>TRBJ1-3|TRBV7-9
ASGSGLGKSGNTLY
>TRBJ2-3|TRBV18
ASSPLRRGPSTDTQY
>TRBJ1-5|TRBV7-2
ASSLEGYSNQPQH
>TRBJ2-3|TRBV6-1
ASSDTKGSRQGRAQY
>TRBJ2-6|TRBV5-6
ASSLFGRTPRLSSGANVLT
>TRBJ2-1|TRBV7-9
ASGTGVKGNEQF
>TRBJ1-2|TRBV4-2
ASSQHRDGYT
>TRBJ1-2|TRBV15
ATSRDPLGGGYT
>TRBJ2-3|TRBV6-5
ASSYSRGARADTQY
>TRBJ1-2|TRBV28
ASKTAGSSGYT